A single sample is the source of the 14 T cell receptor beta chains below, sequenced in a study of beta chain features in type 1 diabetes. What was sequenced were expressed TCRB transcripts, since all of the isolated RNA had been reverse transcribed. The table came from immunoSEQ multiplex PCR; TCRdb's copy has only in-frame clones and leaves some out. This table has under 450,000 clones, approximately 15% appearing once. Sequenced input: naive CD4+ T cells from blood. The receptors stem from a man in his thirties or forties in good health.

This clone was observed a handful of times. The CDR3 loop reads CASSLSIGQYNYGYTF. The CDR3 nucleotides read TGTGCCAGCAGCTTAAGTATTGGGCAGTACAACTATGGCTACACCTTC. This chain connects TRBV7-9 to TRBJ1-2; no reliable D call. Germline CDR1 SEHNR, CDR2 FQNEAQ (reference sequence). The CDR3 contains 16 residues. Trimming took 2 bases from V and 2 from J, leaving 15 bases between them.

This clone was seen a few times. The CDR3 loop reads CAISESSVGVVAYNEQFF. DNA for the CDR3: TGTGCCATCAGTGAGTCGAGTGTGGGGGTCGTGGCCTACAATGAGCAGTTCTTC. The genes are TRBV10-3 and TRBJ2-1; D could derive from TRBD1 or TRBD2 (5 bases each). The CDR3 is 18 residues long. The germline V and J ends were trimmed by 0 bases and 2 bases, with 17 bases remaining between them. CDR1 is ENHRY, CDR2 SYGVKD, per germline.

In its sample, this clone was seen a few times. The J gene is TRBJ2-3, the V gene TRBV2; 8 bases are shared with TRBD2. Germline loops: CDR1 SNHLY, CDR2 FYNNEI. This CDR3 contains 15 residues. Trimming cost V 8 bases and J 1 base; bases outside gene matches: 8. CDR3 bases: TGTGCCAGCGCCCTTGGAGCGGGGGGCACAGATACGCAGTATTTT. Residues: CASALGAGGTDTQYF.

This clone was recorded a few times. The V gene is TRBV29-1, the J gene TRBJ2-5; unclear D gene. The CDR3 consists of 11 residues. Germline assignment: CDR1 SQVTM and CDR2 ANQGSEA. Between the trimmed V and J ends, which lost 6 bases and 4 bases, there was a span of 9 bases. CDR3 sequence reads: CSVASGETQYF. The CDR3 nucleotides are TGCAGCGTCGCATCAGGAGAGACCCAGTACTTC.

This clone occurred once. The chain combines TRBV5-6 with TRBJ2-7; tentatively, D is TRBD1 (6 bases). The germline gives CDR1 SGHDT, CDR2 YYEEEE. V was clipped by 2 bases and J by 3 bases, with 9 bases between them. This CDR3 contains 13 residues. As DNA, the CDR3 is TGTGCCAGCAGCTTAGACAGGAACTACGAGCAGTACTTC. This gives the protein CASSLDRNYEQYF. Full variable domain (rest looked up from reference TRBV5-6 and TRBJ2-7): DAGVTQSPTHLIKTRGQQVTLRCSPKSGHDTVSWYQQALGQGPQFIFQYYEEEERQRGNFPDRFSGHQFPNYSSELNVNALLLGDSALYLCASSLDRNYEQYFGPGTRLTVT.

J is TRBJ2-7 and V is TRBV5-4; the D is unclear. V shed 0 bases and J shed 4 bases, with 8 bases lying between them. Germline lookup yields CDR1 SGHNT and CDR2 YYREEE (reference sequence). The CDR3 consists of 13 residues. The DNA for the CDR3 is TGTGCCAGCAGCTTGGCCTCTCGATACGAGCAGTACTTC. Its translation is CASSLASRYEQYF.

The chain is built from TRBV4-1 and TRBJ2-5, with 7 bases that match TRBD2. The CDR3 covers 16 residues. V lost 2 bases and J lost 5; bases outside the gene matches: 11. The V gene's germline CDR1 is MGHRA and CDR2 YSYEKL. CDR3 sequence reads: CASSQYGLGSGETQYF. DNA for the CDR3: TGCGCCAGCAGCCAATACGGACTGGGTAGCGGGGAGACCCAGTACTTC.

The sample holds a few counts of this clone. V is TRBV4-2 and J is TRBJ1-1, with 7 bases identical to TRBD1. The V gene end was trimmed by 0 bases and the J gene end by 4 bases; junction bases not matched to a gene: 11. The CDR3 loop spans 17 amino acids. CDR1 and CDR2 from the germline V gene are LGHNA and YNFKEQ. CDR3 protein: CASSQDSGGAGGTEAFF. The CDR3 DNA is TGTGCCAGCAGCCAAGATTCCGGCGGAGCAGGGGGCACTGAAGCTTTCTTT.

The sample holds many counts of this clone. Other DNA sequences of this sample code for an identical CDR3. V usage is TRBV29-1 and J usage is TRBJ2-5; D possibly corresponds to TRBD2 (6 bases). Trimming cost V 4 bases and J 1 base, with 7 bases left between them. The CDR3 is made up of 12 amino acids. Germline V gene data show CDR1 as SQVTM and CDR2 as ANQGSEA. Here the CDR3 DNA reads TGCAGCGTTGGGGGAGGCCAAGAGACCCAGTACTTC. It is translated as CSVGGGQETQYF.

This clone has only a few counts. Other DNA sequences from this sample encode an identical CDR3 as well. The gene calls are TRBV18 and TRBJ2-7; 8 bases map to TRBD2. The length of the CDR3 is 12 residues. Germline trimming cut 6 bases from V and 9 bases from J; bases unmatched to any gene: 7. CDR1 is KGHSH, CDR2 LQKENI, per germline. The CDR3 region is CASSRREGRQYV. The CDR3 nucleotides read TGTGCCAGCTCGCGTCGGGAGGGCAGGCAGTACGTC.

The genes are TRBV7-2 and TRBJ1-1, with D maybe TRBD1 (5 bases). CDR1 and CDR2 from the germline V gene are SGHTA and FQGNSA. V was cut by 5 bases and J by 4 bases, with 14 bases left in between. There are 14 residues in the CDR3. The CDR3 sequence is CASSKGPWGTEAFF. The CDR3 DNA reads TGTGCCAGCAGCAAGGGACCCTGGGGCACTGAAGCTTTCTTT. Based on the CDR3 plus reference TRBV7-2 and TRBJ1-1, the full variable domain is GAGVSQSPSNKVTEKGKDVELRCDPISGHTALYWYRQSLGQGLEFLIYFQGNSAPDKSGLPSDRFSAERTGGSVSTLTIQRTQQEDSAVYLCASSKGPWGTEAFFGQGTRLTVV.

The V gene is TRBV29-1, the J gene TRBJ2-5; 9 bases are shared with TRBD1. CDR1 and CDR2 (germline): SQVTM, ANQGSEA. The CDR3 is 13 amino acids. V lost 7 bases to trimming and J lost 5 bases; unmatched junction nucleotides: 8. CDR3 region: CSGTDRGKETQYF. The CDR3 DNA reads TGCAGCGGTACCGACAGGGGGAAGGAGACCCAGTACTTC.

This clone showed up just a few times. The gene calls are TRBV5-1 and TRBJ2-1; the match to TRBD2 covers 8 bases. The V gene's germline CDR1 is SGHRS and CDR2 YFSETQ. This CDR3 contains 14 residues. The V and J ends lost 4 bases and 4 bases, in that order; junction bases with no gene match: 4. The CDR3 region is CASSETSAYNEQFF. In nucleotides, the CDR3 is TGCGCCAGCAGCGAGACTAGCGCGTACAATGAGCAGTTCTTC.

The gene calls are TRBV7-2 and TRBJ1-1; D is perhaps TRBD1 (6 bases). The ends were cut back, 0 bases at V and 1 base at J, with 9 bases in the middle. CDR1 SGHTA and CDR2 FQGNSA come from the germline V gene. This CDR3 has 15 residues. The CDR3, as DNA: TGTGCCAGCAGCTTAGCCGAGACAGGGAACACTGAAGCTTTCTTT. This encodes CASSLAETGNTEAFF.